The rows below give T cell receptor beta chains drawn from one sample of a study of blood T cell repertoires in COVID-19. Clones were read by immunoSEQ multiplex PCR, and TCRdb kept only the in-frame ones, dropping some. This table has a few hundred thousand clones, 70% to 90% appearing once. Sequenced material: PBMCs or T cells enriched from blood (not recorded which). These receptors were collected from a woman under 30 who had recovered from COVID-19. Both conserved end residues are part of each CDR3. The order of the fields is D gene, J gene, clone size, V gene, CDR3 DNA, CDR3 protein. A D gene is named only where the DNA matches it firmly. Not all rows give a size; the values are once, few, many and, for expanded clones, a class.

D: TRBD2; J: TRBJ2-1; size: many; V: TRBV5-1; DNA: TGCGCCAGCAGCAAGACTAGCGGGGGATACAATGAGCAGTTCTTC; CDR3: CASSKTSGGYNEQFF
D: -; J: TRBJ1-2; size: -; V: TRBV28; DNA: TGTGCCAGCAGTTTCCGGGCGGGTGGCTACACCTTC; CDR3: CASSFRAGGYTF
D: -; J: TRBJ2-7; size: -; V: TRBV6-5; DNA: TGTGCCAGCACCTCTGGGAGACCCCGAGCCTACGAGCAGTACTTC; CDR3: CASTSGRPRAYEQYF
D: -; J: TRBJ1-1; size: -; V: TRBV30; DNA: TGTGCCTGGAGTGTACAGGTTGGCACTGAAGCTTTCTTT; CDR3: CAWSVQVGTEAFF
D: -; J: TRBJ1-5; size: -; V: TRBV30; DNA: TGTGCCTGGAGTGGAGGACAAAGCAATCAGCCCCAGCATTTT; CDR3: CAWSGGQSNQPQHF
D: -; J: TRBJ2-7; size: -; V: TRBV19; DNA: TGTGCCAGTAGTATAGAGGGGGCCTTGGACTACGAGCAGTACTTC; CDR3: CASSIEGALDYEQYF
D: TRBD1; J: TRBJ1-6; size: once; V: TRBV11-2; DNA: TGTGCCAGCAGCTTAGCGGGACAGGGAAATTCACCCCTCCACTTT; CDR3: CASSLAGQGNSPLHF
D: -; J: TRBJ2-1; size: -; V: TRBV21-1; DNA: TGTGCCAGCAGCAAAGGCTCGGGGAATGAGCAGTTCTTC; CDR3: CASSKGSGNEQFF
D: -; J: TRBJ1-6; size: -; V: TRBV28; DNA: TGTGCCAGCAGTTTACAGGTTGACTCCTATAATTCACCCCTCCACTTT; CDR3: CASSLQVDSYNSPLHF
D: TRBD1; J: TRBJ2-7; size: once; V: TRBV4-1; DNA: TGCGCCAGCAGCCATGCCGGGACAGGGGAATACGAGCAGTACTTC; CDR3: CASSHAGTGEYEQYF
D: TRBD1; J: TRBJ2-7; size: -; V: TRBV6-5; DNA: TGTGCCACCTATTCCGGGACAGAGACCTACGAGCAGTACTTC; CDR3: CATYSGTETYEQYF
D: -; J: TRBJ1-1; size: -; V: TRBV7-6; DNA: TGTGCCAGCAGCTTAGGTAAGGGGCTCGGAATCACTGAAGCTTTCTTT; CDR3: CASSLGKGLGITEAFF
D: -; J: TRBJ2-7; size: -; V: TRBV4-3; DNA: TGCGCCAGCAGCCAAGATTTTGCGGACTACGAGCAGTACTTC; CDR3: CASSQDFADYEQYF
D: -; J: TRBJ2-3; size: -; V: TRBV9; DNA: TGTGCCAGCACCACCACTCAGGGGAGAACAGATACGCAGTATTTT; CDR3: CASTTTQGRTDTQYF
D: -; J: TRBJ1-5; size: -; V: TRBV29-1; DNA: TGCAGCGTTGGCCCAGTCAATCAGCCCCAGCATTTT; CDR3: CSVGPVNQPQHF
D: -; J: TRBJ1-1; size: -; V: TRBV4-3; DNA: TGCGCCAGCAGCGTTACAGGATTAGGTGAAGCTTTCTTT; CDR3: CASSVTGLGEAFF
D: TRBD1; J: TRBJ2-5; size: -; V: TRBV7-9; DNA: TGTGCCAGCAGCTTAGGTAGTGGACAGGCGGAGACCCAGTACTTC; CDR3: CASSLGSGQAETQYF
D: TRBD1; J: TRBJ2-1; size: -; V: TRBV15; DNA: TGTGCCACCAGCAGAGCGCTCCCGGGACAGCAGTACAATGAGCAGTTCTTC; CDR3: CATSRALPGQQYNEQFF
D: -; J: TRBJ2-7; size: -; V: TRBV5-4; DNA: TGTGCCAGCAGCTTGTCCTCAGGGTTGGCCTACGAGCAGTACTTC; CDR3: CASSLSSGLAYEQYF
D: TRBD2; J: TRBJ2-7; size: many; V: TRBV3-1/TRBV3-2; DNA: TGTGCCAGCAGCCGACTAGCGGTTACCTACGAGCAGTACTTC; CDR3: CASSRLAVTYEQYF
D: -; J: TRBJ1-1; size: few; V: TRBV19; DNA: TGTGCCAGTAGTACCCTCCTAACCGGGAGAATGAACACTGAAGCTTTCTTT; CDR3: CASSTLLTGRMNTEAFF
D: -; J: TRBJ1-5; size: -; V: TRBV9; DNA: TGTGCCAGCAGCCAACAGGGTGACAATCAGCCCCAGCATTTT; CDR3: CASSQQGDNQPQHF
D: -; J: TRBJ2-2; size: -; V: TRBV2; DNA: TGTGCCAGCAGTGGGACTAACACCGGGGAGCTGTTTTTT; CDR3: CASSGTNTGELFF
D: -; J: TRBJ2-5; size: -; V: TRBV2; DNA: TGTGCCAGCAGAGCTGGGACTTCGAGGGGCGGAGAGACCCAGTACTTC; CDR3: CASRAGTSRGGETQYF
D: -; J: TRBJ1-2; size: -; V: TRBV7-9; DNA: TGTGCCAGCAGCAACGGGGTCTATGGCTACACCTTC; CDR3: CASSNGVYGYTF
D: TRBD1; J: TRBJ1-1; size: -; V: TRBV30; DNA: TGTGCCTTTACGAAACAGGGGCGGACTGAAGCTTTCTTT; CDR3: CAFTKQGRTEAFF
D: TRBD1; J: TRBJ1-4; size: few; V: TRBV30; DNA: TGTGCCTGGACCCCCCGGGACAGGGGGGCTGAAAAACTGTTTTTT; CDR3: CAWTPRDRGAEKLFF
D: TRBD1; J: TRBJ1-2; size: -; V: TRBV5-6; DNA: TGTGCCAGCAGCTTGCCCCCGCGGACAGGGAGTAGGGGCTACACCTTC; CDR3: CASSLPPRTGSRGYTF
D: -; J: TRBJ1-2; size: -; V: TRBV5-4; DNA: TGTGCCAGCAGCTCCGGGGGGGGACCTCCGAGGGTCATCTATGGCTACACCTTC; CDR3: CASSSGGGPPRVIYGYTF
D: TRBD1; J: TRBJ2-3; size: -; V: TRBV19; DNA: TGTGCCAGTAGTGCCGGACAGGGGATAGATACGCAGTATTTT; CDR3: CASSAGQGIDTQYF
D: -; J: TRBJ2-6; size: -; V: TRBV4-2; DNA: TGTGCCAGCAGGCCCCCGGGACACGACGACGCTGGGGCCAACGTCCTGACTTTC; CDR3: CASRPPGHDDAGANVLTF
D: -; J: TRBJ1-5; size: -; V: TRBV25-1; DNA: TGTGCCAGCAGTGAATCGGGGGGGCAGTCAGATCAGCCCCAGCATTTT; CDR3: CASSESGGQSDQPQHF
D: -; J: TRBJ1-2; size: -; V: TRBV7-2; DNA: TGTGCCAGCAGCCCACGTCCCGCCGGTGGCTACACCTTC; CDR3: CASSPRPAGGYTF
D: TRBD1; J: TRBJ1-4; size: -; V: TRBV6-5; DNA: TGTGCCAGCAGACCCGGACAGGGTTGGAAACTGTTTTTT; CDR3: CASRPGQGWKLFF
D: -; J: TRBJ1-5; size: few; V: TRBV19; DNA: TGTGCCAGTAGTAATGGGGCGAGGGGGTTATCTAGCAATCAGCCCCAGCATTTT; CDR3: CASSNGARGLSSNQPQHF
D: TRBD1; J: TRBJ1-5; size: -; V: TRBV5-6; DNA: TGTGCCAGCAGCCCAGGTCCCGGGACAGCATATAATCAGCCCCAGCATTTT; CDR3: CASSPGPGTAYNQPQHF
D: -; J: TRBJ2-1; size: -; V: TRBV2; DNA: TGTGCCAGCAGTGAAGCGGGGCCCAATGAGCAGTTCTTC; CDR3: CASSEAGPNEQFF
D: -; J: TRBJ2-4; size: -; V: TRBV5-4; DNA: TGTGCCAGCAGCTTGGGGTCAGGGATAGCCAAAAACATTCAGTACTTC; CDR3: CASSLGSGIAKNIQYF
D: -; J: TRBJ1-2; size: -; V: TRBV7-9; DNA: TGTGCCAGCAGCTTAGAGTATCGGGGTGGCTATGGCTACACCTTC; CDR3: CASSLEYRGGYGYTF
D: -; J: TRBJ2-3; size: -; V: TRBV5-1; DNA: TGCGCCAGCAACCCAGGGTCCACAGATACGCAGTATTTT; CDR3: CASNPGSTDTQYF
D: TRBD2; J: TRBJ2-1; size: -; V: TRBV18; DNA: TGTGCCAGCTCACATAGCGGGGCCGGGGGCAATGAGCAGTTCTTC; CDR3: CASSHSGAGGNEQFF